The 23 T cell receptor beta chains in this list originate from one sample, sequenced in a study of cytomegalovirus exposure and HLA in healthy donors. PCR was performed using 60 Vbeta and 13 Jbeta primers. Libraries were prepared by immunoSEQ multiplex PCR; TCRdb keeps only in-frame clonotypes and omits some of them. Of 110,000 to 150,000 clones in the sample, approximately 83% were seen once. Sequencing input: PBMCs. Every receptor here comes from a woman between 40 and 55 years old in good health and CMV-seronegative.

There are a few counts of this clone. J is TRBJ2-1 and V is TRBV27; the match to TRBD2 covers 15 bases. The ends lost 3 bases at V and 8 bases at J; junction bases unmatched: 8. This CDR3 spans 17 amino acids. Germline-derived CDR1 and CDR2 are MNHEY and SMNVEV (reference sequence). CDR3: CASSFLGLAGGVDEQFF. The CDR3 DNA follows: TGTGCCAGCAGTTTCCTCGGACTAGCGGGAGGGGTGGATGAGCAGTTCTTC.

The chain has TRBV28 and TRBJ1-3; 9 positions match TRBD1. Germline V CDR1 and CDR2: MDHEN, SYDVKM. The CDR3 length is 14 residues. Trimming at V came to 5 bases and at J to 8 bases, leaving 7 bases not matched to a gene. CDR3 sequence reads: CASSLGGQGYTIYF. DNA of the CDR3: TGTGCCAGCAGTCTTGGGGGACAGGGATACACCATATATTTT.

The rearrangement uses TRBV28 and TRBJ2-5; 8 nucleotides align to TRBD1. The germline V gene has CDR1 MDHEN and CDR2 SYDVKM. This CDR3 is 14 amino acids long. The V segment lost 6 bases and the J segment 5 bases; nucleotides outside the gene matches: 8. For the CDR3, the DNA is TGTGCCAGCAGCCCGGACAGGGTCGTGGAGACCCAGTACTTC. It encodes CASSPDRVVETQYF.

The chain is built from TRBV30 and TRBJ2-1, with TRBD1 matching over 7 bases. Losses at the gene ends were 6 bases for V and 3 bases for J; bases not matched to a gene: 8. CDR3 length: 14 amino acids. The germline gives CDR1 GTSNPN, CDR2 SVGIG (reference sequence). The CDR3 DNA is TGTGCCTGCCTGGGACAGAAAATCTACAATGAGCAGTTCTTC. Translation gives CACLGQKIYNEQFF.

The CDR3 protein is CASSQGLAGAGYEQYF. CDR3 in DNA: TGTGCCAGCAGCCAAGGACTAGCGGGGGCGGGCTACGAGCAGTACTTC. V usage is TRBV14 and J usage is TRBJ2-7; 12 bases line up with TRBD2. Germline CDR1 and CDR2: SGHDN and FVKESK. This CDR3 spans 16 amino acids. The V segment lost 1 base and the J segment 3 bases; nucleotides outside the gene matches: 4.

Note on this clone: The junction departs from the called germline gene at one end, perhaps through a read error. The J gene is TRBJ2-7, the V gene TRBV7-9; D unresolved. Per the germline V gene, CDR1 is SEHNR and CDR2 is FQNEAQ (reference sequence). This CDR3 is 17 amino acids long. The CDR3: CSSSLGNAARGSYEQYF. In nucleotides, the CDR3 is TGTTCCAGCAGCTTAGGAAATGCGGCCCGTGGCTCCTACGAGCAGTACTTC.

The chain uses TRBV12-5 and TRBJ1-2, with D unclear. There are 12 residues in the CDR3. V lost 6 bases, J lost 8 bases, and 13 bases lay in between. Germline CDR1 and CDR2: LGHNT and FRNRAP. For the CDR3, the DNA is TGTGCTAGTGGACGGGATAATGGCGGCTACACCTTC. Translating gives CASGRDNGGYTF.

The rearrangement links TRBV29-1 to TRBJ2-7; D might be TRBD1 (6 bases). Germline V gives CDR1 SQVTM, CDR2 ANQGSEA. V lost 1 base to trimming and J lost 6 bases, with 16 bases between them. The CDR3 extends over 14 amino acids. The CDR3 region has the DNA TGCAGCGTTGAAGTGGGGGCCGCCTCCGGCGAGCAGTACTTC. This encodes CSVEVGAASGEQYF.

The J gene is TRBJ2-7, the V gene TRBV13; 9 positions agree with TRBD1. Germline-derived CDR1 and CDR2 are PRHDT and FYEKMQ (reference sequence). The CDR3 runs to 14 residues. The V segment lost 1 base and the J segment 3 bases; nucleotides outside the gene matches: 1. The chain's CDR3 is CASSLVGQGYEQYF. CDR3 DNA sequence: TGTGCCAGCAGCTTAGTGGGACAGGGCTACGAGCAGTACTTC.

V usage is TRBV19 and J usage is TRBJ2-1, with 7 nucleotides matching TRBD2. The CDR3 runs to 15 residues. After removal of 3 bases from V and 0 bases from J, the junction contained 2 bases not matched to a gene. Germline assignment: CDR1 LNHDA and CDR2 SQIVND (reference sequence). CDR3 nucleotides: TGTGCCAGTAGTATCGGGGGGACCTCCTACAATGAGCAGTTCTTC. Its protein product is CASSIGGTSYNEQFF.

This clone was found a few times. The chain combines TRBV5-6 with TRBJ1-3; D uncertain. This CDR3 region has 13 residues. Trimming took off 1 base at V and 10 bases at J, with 12 bases between the two ends. Germline lookup yields CDR1 SGHDT and CDR2 YYEEEE. The CDR3 loop is CASSLLGERTIYF. The CDR3 region has the DNA TGTGCCAGCAGCTTGTTAGGTGAGAGGACCATATATTTT.

The chain links TRBV9 to TRBJ1-4, with D uncertain. Trimming left V 0 bases short and J 5 bases short, with 11 bases between. Germline V lookup: CDR1 SGDLS, CDR2 YYNGEE. This CDR3 region has 15 residues. CDR3 coding DNA: TGTGCCAGCAGCGTAGCTAGTGGGAGAAATGAAAAACTGTTTTTT. Translated: CASSVASGRNEKLFF.

The J gene is TRBJ1-5, the V gene TRBV19, with a weak D call TRBD1 (5 bases). The ends were cut back, 1 base at V and 5 bases at J, with 6 bases in the middle. Germline V gives CDR1 LNHDA, CDR2 SQIVND (reference sequence). The CDR3 is made up of 13 amino acids. The CDR3 nucleotides are TGTGCCAGTAGTATAGCCAGGGATCAGCCCCAGCATTTT. Amino acid sequence: CASSIARDQPQHF.

V is TRBV7-9 and J is TRBJ2-7, with 11 bases aligning to TRBD2. The V gene end was trimmed by 8 bases and the J gene end by 5 bases; junction bases not matched to a gene: 8. CDR3 length: 14 residues. The germline V gene encodes CDR1 SEHNR and CDR2 FQNEAQ (reference sequence). The chain's CDR3 is CASGLAGGENEQYF. Here the CDR3 DNA reads TGTGCCAGCGGGCTAGCGGGAGGAGAGAACGAGCAGTACTTC.

This sequence joins TRBV21-1 and TRBJ1-1; TRBD1 is the table's D call, not checked against the DNA. TRBV21-1 is shown as a pseudogene. The CDR3 has 18 residues. The CDR3 DNA sequence: TGTGCCAGCAGCCCCGAATCCCCACAGGGGGGGCGGAACACTGAAGCTTTCTTT. Translation: CASSPESPQGGRNTEAFF.

This clone showed up just a few times. The chain combines TRBV20-1 with TRBJ1-1, with no clear D. Germline V CDR1 and CDR2: DFQATT, SNEGSKA (reference sequence). CDR3 length: 10 residues. V lost 6 bases and J lost 5, with 7 bases in between. The DNA for the CDR3 is TGCAGTGCGCCCCGGACTGAAGCTTTCTTT. Translating it yields CSAPRTEAFF.

This clone was recorded once. The J gene is TRBJ1-1, the V gene TRBV2; D is undetermined. This CDR3 is 13 amino acids long. Germline loops: CDR1 SNHLY, CDR2 FYNNEI. The V end lost 4 bases, the J end lost 4 bases, and 10 bases lay between the germline ends. Here the CDR3 reads CASSVGEATEAFF. In nucleotides, the CDR3 is TGTGCCAGCAGTGTAGGAGAGGCCACTGAAGCTTTCTTT.

This clone was counted between two and nine times. The gene calls are TRBV6-4 and TRBJ1-1; D not certain. Germline CDR1 and CDR2: MRHNA and SNTAGT. V was trimmed by 6 bases and J by 1 base, leaving 9 bases between them. This CDR3 has 13 amino acids. CDR3: CASSATENTEAFF. The CDR3 DNA reads TGTGCCAGCAGCGCAACAGAGAACACTGAAGCTTTCTTT.

The chain is built from TRBV6-5 and TRBJ2-1, with 9 nucleotides matching TRBD1. Per the germline V gene, CDR1 is MNHEY and CDR2 is SVGAGI. The CDR3 loop spans 13 amino acids. V trimming: 5 bases; J trimming: 10 bases; junction bases outside the gene matches: 6. The DNA of the CDR3 is TGTGCCAGCAGTAACACAGGGGGCAGAGAGCAGTTCTTC. It specifies CASSNTGGREQFF.

The chain combines TRBV12-5 with TRBJ2-3; a possible D gene is TRBD2 (7 bases). The CDR3 is 20 residues long. The germline gives CDR1 LGHNT, CDR2 FRNRAP. V was trimmed by 4 bases and J by 0 bases, leaving 26 bases between them. CDR3 in amino acids: CASGSSRLLGGRSSTDTQYF. The CDR3 nucleotides are TGTGCTAGTGGTTCTAGCCGATTATTGGGGGGGCGATCTAGCACAGATACGCAGTATTTT.

The chain employs TRBV19 and TRBJ1-1; a possible D gene is TRBD1 (5 bases). The germline V gene encodes CDR1 LNHDA and CDR2 SQIVND (reference sequence). The CDR3 sequence is 14 residues long. V was pared by 3 bases and J by 0 bases, with 8 bases between. In nucleotides, the CDR3 is TGTGCCAGTAGTATCGACAGTGTGAACACTGAAGCTTTCTTT. Encoded protein: CASSIDSVNTEAFF.

The chain uses TRBV9 and TRBJ1-2, with D perhaps matching TRBD1 (6 bases). This CDR3 is 14 amino acids long. Per the germline V gene, CDR1 is SGDLS and CDR2 is YYNGEE. The V gene lost 0 bases and the J gene lost 7 bases, with 13 bases spanning the gap. The CDR3 DNA follows: TGTGCCAGCAGCGTAGGTCAGGGGCAGGTTGGCTACACCTTC. It codes for CASSVGQGQVGYTF.

V usage is TRBV19 and J usage is TRBJ1-5; TRBD1 matches 10 bases. The CDR3 runs 17 residues. J gave up 2 bases and V 6 bases, and 10 bases lay outside the gene matches. Germline loops: CDR1 LNHDA, CDR2 SQIVND (reference sequence). The CDR3 coding sequence is TGTGCCAGTAGCGACGGACAGGGGGTGATTGGCAATCAGCCCCAGCATTTT. This encodes CASSDGQGVIGNQPQHF.